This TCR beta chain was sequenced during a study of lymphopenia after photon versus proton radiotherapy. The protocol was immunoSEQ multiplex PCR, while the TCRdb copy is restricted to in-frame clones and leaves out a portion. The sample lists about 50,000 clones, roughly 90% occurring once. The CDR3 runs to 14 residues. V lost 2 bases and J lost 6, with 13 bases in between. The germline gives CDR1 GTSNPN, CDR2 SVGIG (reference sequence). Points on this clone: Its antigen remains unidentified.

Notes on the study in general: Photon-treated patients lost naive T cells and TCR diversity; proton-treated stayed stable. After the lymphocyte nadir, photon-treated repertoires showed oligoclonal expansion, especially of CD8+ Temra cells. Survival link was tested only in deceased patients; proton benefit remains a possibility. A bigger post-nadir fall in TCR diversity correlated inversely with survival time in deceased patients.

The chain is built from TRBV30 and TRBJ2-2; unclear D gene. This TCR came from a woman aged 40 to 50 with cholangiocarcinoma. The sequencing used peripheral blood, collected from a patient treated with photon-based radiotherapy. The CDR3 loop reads CAWSPPGSAGELFF. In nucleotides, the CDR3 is TGTGCCTGGAGTCCTCCCGGCTCCGCCGGGGAGCTGTTTTTT.